This T cell receptor beta chain comes out of a study of blood T cells in healthy people across ages. Trimming removed 6 bases at V and 8 bases at J, with 19 bases between. Per the germline V gene, CDR1 is KGHSH and CDR2 is LQKENI. The CDR3 runs 14 residues. Combining a sample-barcoded 5' primer with a J-beta primer mix, a second PCR ran for about 7 to 12 cycles. TCRdb reprocessed the 5' RACE reads with MiXCR, giving one entry per CDR3 protein. Among some 850,000 distinct CDR3 sequences listed, roughly 26% were seen once. These data also featured in a second study, about T cells of mothers and their children.

The clonotype was recovered from a boy aged 5-17 years in good health. The sample taken for sequencing was blood. This chain links TRBV18 with TRBJ1-2; D gene ambiguous. The CDR3 loop reads CASSPTVRGGGYTF. The CDR3 DNA reads as TGTGCCAGCTCCCCAACCGTTCGGGGAGGCGGCTACACCTTC.